The source of this T cell receptor (beta chain) is a study of identical twins. Study-wide results and limits: Monozygotic twin pairs showed more out-of-frame TCR alpha sharing than models estimated. A lower insertion count was a feature of abundant cord blood beta clonotypes, with no such feature in memory repertoires. Alpha sequences out of frame and shared by twins had excess low generation probability.

Unmatched junction bases numbered 10, after V lost 3 bases and J lost 4 bases. Germline V lookup: CDR1 DFQATT, CDR2 SNEGSKA (reference sequence). CDR3 length equals 15 residues. This clonotype was recorded many times. Antigen specificity is unknown. Among all donors, each was a healthy Caucasian. TCRdb re-called the 5' RACE reads with MiXCR, one entry per CDR3 protein. This sample has 450,000 or so distinct CDR3 sequences, with around 20% found just once. This TCR was recovered from a man over 45 in good health. The source material was naive T cells sorted from blood. The V and J genes are TRBV20-1 and TRBJ1-2; 8 bases align to TRBD1. DNA for the CDR3: TGCAGTGCTAGGAGGACAGGGTTGAAACTCTATGGCTACACCTTC. Its protein is CSARRTGLKLYGYTF.